This TCR beta chain was obtained from a study of blood T cells in healthy people across ages. The authors ran a second PCR of 7 to 11 cycles using a sample-barcoded 5' primer and a J-beta primer mix. MiXCR, applied by TCRdb to the 5' RACE reads, yields one record per CDR3 protein. Here the sample spans 1,800,000 or so distinct CDR3 sequences, roughly two fifths being singletons. This clonotype was detected only a few times. Its antigen is undetermined. Whole-study findings and limits: Naive CD4+ cell counts and diversity both ran higher in long-lived than in aged donors.

The CDR3 covers 14 residues. Trimming cost V 3 bases and J 1 base; bases outside gene matches: 2. CDR1 SQVTM and CDR2 ANQGSEA come from the germline V gene. This chain uses TRBV29-1 with TRBJ2-1; TRBD2 agrees at 8 bases. The source material was blood. The sequence was obtained from a human donor in good health. The CDR3 coding sequence is TGCAGCGTTGAGCGGGGGGATTCCTACAATGAGCAGTTCTTC. Translated: CSVERGDSYNEQFF.